A single sample gave rise to the 29 T cell receptor beta chains below, sequenced in a study of T-cell memory formation after mild COVID-19. TCRdb redid the calling of the 5' RACE reads with MiXCR, one entry per CDR3 protein. Of approximately 150,000 distinct CDR3 sequences detected, 15% to 20% appear once; the ten largest clones hold around 2.5%. The specimen was PBMCs or a T cell subset sorted from them (not recorded which). The receptors stem from an adult woman who had mild COVID-19 (a few samples of this study predate the infection). Cell type and time point are not known.

The CDR3: CASSSLRGVRSSTDTQYF. CDR3 DNA sequence: TGTGCCAGCAGCTCATTGAGGGGGGTACGATCTAGCACAGATACGCAGTATTTT. The chain employs TRBV5-6 and TRBJ2-3, with D perhaps TRBD1 or TRBD2 (6 bases each). There are 18 residues in the CDR3. The ends were cut back, 3 bases at V and 0 bases at J, with 20 bases in the middle. The V gene's germline CDR1 is SGHDT and CDR2 YYEEEE.

The rearrangement links TRBV6-2 or TRBV6-3 to TRBJ2-7, with D maybe TRBD1 (7 bases). CDR3 length: 12 residues. In germline, CDR1 is MNHEY, CDR2 SVGEGT. V gave up 5 bases and J gave up 6 bases, with 11 bases separating them. CDR3 in amino acids: CASSTQGGEQYF. The CDR3 nucleotides read TGTGCCAGCAGTACCCAGGGGGGCGAGCAGTACTTC.

This clonotype was counted a few times. The chain is built from TRBV7-9 and TRBJ1-1, with D possibly being TRBD1 (6 bases). Trimming removed 1 base at V and 6 bases at J, with 9 bases between. Germline CDR1 and CDR2: SEHNR and FQNEAQ (reference sequence). The CDR3 contains 13 residues. DNA of the CDR3: TGTGCCAGCAGCTTAGAGGGGGGGTCTGAAGCTTTCTTT. The encoded protein is CASSLEGGSEAFF.

This clonotype was recorded a few times. The chain links TRBV5-1 to TRBJ1-1, with TRBD1 identical over 8 bases. The CDR3 runs to 17 residues. Germline values: CDR1 SGHRS, CDR2 YFSETQ. V lost 0 bases, J lost 1 base, and 8 bases stayed unmatched. CDR3 DNA sequence: TGCGCCAGCAGCTTGGACAGGGGGGTTGTAGGGAACACTGAAGCTTTCTTT. It translates to CASSLDRGVVGNTEAFF.

In this sample, this clonotype turned up a few times. The chain carries TRBV20-1 and TRBJ2-1; 13 bases are shared with TRBD2. The germline gives CDR1 DFQATT, CDR2 SNEGSKA (reference sequence). This CDR3 is built from 15 residues. V lost 6 bases, J lost 2 bases, and 4 bases stayed unmatched. The CDR3 coding sequence is TGCAGTGCGAGTACTAGCGGGAGGGCCTACAATGAGCAGTTCTTC. Residues: CSASTSGRAYNEQFF.

This chain links TRBV20-1 with TRBJ2-7, with 10 bases identical to TRBD1. The V and J ends lost 5 bases and 3 bases, in that order; junction bases with no gene match: 7. The CDR3 totals 14 residues. CDR1 DFQATT and CDR2 SNEGSKA come from the germline V gene (reference sequence). The chain's CDR3 is CSARWDRGNYEQYF. The CDR3 nucleotides are TGCAGTGCTCGCTGGGACAGGGGCAACTACGAGCAGTACTTC.

This clonotype was seen a few times. This chain uses TRBV25-1 with TRBJ2-7, with D unresolved. From germline, CDR1 is MGHDK and CDR2 SYGVNS. Trimming took 0 bases from V and 3 from J, leaving 6 bases between them. The CDR3 runs to 13 residues. The DNA for the CDR3 is TGTGCCAGCAGTGAATATGTCGGCTACGAGCAGTACTTC. Translating it yields CASSEYVGYEQYF.

The chain uses TRBV18 and TRBJ2-3; 7 nucleotides match TRBD1. J lost 0 bases, V lost 6 bases, and 9 bases had no gene match. This CDR3 spans 16 amino acids. Germline V gene sequence: CDR1 KGHSH, CDR2 LQKENI. As DNA, the CDR3 is TGTGCCAGCTCCGACCGGACAGGTCCCAGCACAGATACGCAGTATTTT. Residues: CASSDRTGPSTDTQYF.

In its sample, this clonotype was seen many times. The gene calls are TRBV6-2 or TRBV6-3 and TRBJ2-7, with D possibly TRBD1 on 6 matching bases. The CDR3 runs 12 residues. Germline CDR1 reads MNHEY; CDR2 reads SVGEGT. Deletions cut 7 bases from V and 3 bases from J, with 10 bases between. The CDR3 bases are TGTGCCAGCAAGGGGGAGAACTACGAGCAGTACTTC. This translates into CASKGENYEQYF.

The genes are TRBV10-3 and TRBJ2-3, with no clear D. The CDR3 is 13 residues long. Germline-derived CDR1 and CDR2 are ENHRY and SYGVKD. V was clipped by 6 bases and J by 2 bases, with 9 bases between them. This CDR3 reads CAIRKGSTDTQYF. The CDR3 DNA reads as TGTGCCATCAGAAAGGGCTCCACAGATACGCAGTATTTT.

The V and J genes are TRBV7-2 and TRBJ2-6, with D maybe TRBD1 (6 bases). The CDR3 is 17 residues long. Trimming pared 5 bases from V and 0 bases from J, leaving 14 bases between. The V gene's germline CDR1 is SGHTA and CDR2 FQGNSA. The chain's CDR3 is CASSLRDTNSGANVLTF. CDR3 DNA: TGTGCCAGCAGCCTCCGGGACACAAACTCTGGGGCCAACGTCCTGACTTTC. The full variable domain, completed using reference TRBV7-2 and TRBJ2-6, is GAGVSQSPSNKVTEKGKDVELRCDPISGHTALYWYRQSLGQGLEFLIYFQGNSAPDKSGLPSDRFSAERTGGSVSTLTIQRTQQEDSAVYLCASSLRDTNSGANVLTFGAGSRLTVL.

This chain connects TRBV25-1 to TRBJ1-1, with no clear D. Trimming took off 2 bases at V and 4 bases at J, with 8 bases between the two ends. Germline values: CDR1 MGHDK, CDR2 SYGVNS. The CDR3 covers 13 residues. The CDR3 DNA is TGTGCCAGCAGTGAACTCCCGAGCACTGAAGCTTTCTTT. Translated: CASSELPSTEAFF.

The chain carries TRBV7-2 and TRBJ2-2, with unresolved D. With 5 bases removed from V and 4 bases from J, the gap between germline ends came to 17 bases. The CDR3 is 16 residues long. Germline lookup yields CDR1 SGHTA and CDR2 FQGNSA. CDR3 DNA: TGTGCCAGCAGCCCCCGGACCTCTTACCCCACCGGGGAGCTGTTTTTT. As protein: CASSPRTSYPTGELFF.

The V gene is TRBV12-3 or TRBV12-4, the J gene TRBJ1-1; 8 bases fit TRBD1. The CDR3 has 15 residues. The V and J ends lost 1 base and 4 bases, in that order; junction bases with no gene match: 5. CDR3 in DNA: TGTGCCAGCAGTTTAGACAGGGGGTGGGGCACTGAAGCTTTCTTT. Amino acids: CASSLDRGWGTEAFF.

This clonotype showed up just a few times. The chain couples TRBV12-3 or TRBV12-4 to TRBJ2-7; 8 bases match TRBD2. There are 15 residues in the CDR3. V was clipped by 3 bases and J by 1 base; unmatched bases: 5. In DNA, the CDR3 is TGTGCCAGCAGTTTCAGCGGGAGCCCATCCTACGAGCAGTACTTC. This encodes CASSFSGSPSYEQYF.

The rearrangement links TRBV11-2 to TRBJ2-2; either TRBD1 or TRBD2 may fit D (6 bases each). This CDR3 region has 16 residues. The germline V gene encodes CDR1 SGHAT and CDR2 FQNNGV. Trimming left V 8 bases short and J 5 bases short, with 21 bases between. The CDR3 sequence is CASHRVGGAGTGELFF. DNA of the CDR3: TGTGCCAGCCATCGCGTGGGGGGCGCGGGTACCGGGGAGCTGTTTTTT. Based on the CDR3 plus reference TRBV11-2 and TRBJ2-2, the full variable domain is EAGVAQSPRYKIIEKRQSVAFWCNPISGHATLYWYQQILGQGPKLLIQFQNNGVVDDSQLPKDRFSAERLKGVDSTLKIQPAKLEDSAVYLCASHRVGGAGTGELFFGEGSRLTVL.

This clonotype was seen a handful of times. The V call is TRBV12-3 or TRBV12-4, the J call TRBJ2-3; 9 positions agree with TRBD2. V lost 6 bases and J lost 2; bases outside the gene matches: 18. This CDR3 has 19 residues. CDR3 nucleotide sequence: TGTGCCAGCAGGGAGCTCCCTCGGGGGCTAGCGGGACTCACAGATACGCAGTATTTT. Protein product: CASRELPRGLAGLTDTQYF.

The CDR3 is CASSPAGGVYADTQYF. As DNA, the CDR3 is TGTGCCAGCAGCCCGGCGGGGGGGGTCTACGCAGATACGCAGTATTTT. The chain recombines TRBV21-1 with TRBJ2-3; the D call TRBD2 from the table was never checked on the DNA. TRBV21-1 represents a pseudogene. CDR3 size: 16 residues.

This clonotype has a handful of counts. This chain connects TRBV29-1 to TRBJ2-5; the D gene is possibly TRBD1 (6 bases). Germline-derived CDR1 and CDR2 are SQVTM and ANQGSEA. This CDR3 is built from 12 residues. V was pared by 6 bases and J by 5 bases, with 13 bases between. DNA for the CDR3: TGCAGCGTCGGGACACCACCGGAGACCCAGTACTTC. This gives the protein CSVGTPPETQYF. Complete variable domain (other parts from reference TRBV29-1 and TRBJ2-5): SAVISQKPSRDICQRGTSLTIQCQVDSQVTMMFWYRQQPGQSLTLIATANQGSEATYESGFVIDKFPISRPNLTFSTLTVSNMSPEDSSIYLCSVGTPPETQYFGPGTRLLVL.

This clonotype was found a few times. The chain is built from TRBV6-5 and TRBJ2-7, with 10 positions matching TRBD2. V dropped 6 bases and J dropped 7; count of bases not matched to a gene: 6. Looked up from germline, CDR1 is MNHEY and CDR2 is SVGAGI. This CDR3 comprises 13 residues. Here the CDR3 DNA reads TGTGCCAGCAGGTATGGACTAGCGGAAGAGCAGTACTTC. It yields the protein CASRYGLAEEQYF.

This clonotype was recorded many times. This rearrangement joins TRBV11-1 to TRBJ2-1; D is ambiguous. The germline gives CDR1 SGHAT, CDR2 FQDESV (reference sequence). Trimming stripped 0 bases from V and 10 bases from J, with 10 bases between. The CDR3 is 13 residues long. The CDR3: CASSLAALGEQFF. The CDR3 DNA reads as TGTGCCAGCAGCTTAGCGGCGCTCGGCGAGCAGTTCTTC.

This clonotype was seen more than once but under ten times. This chain joins TRBV7-9 and TRBJ2-3; D uncertain. Trimming cost V 3 bases and J 0 bases, with 10 bases left between them. The germline V gene encodes CDR1 SEHNR and CDR2 FQNEAQ (reference sequence). This CDR3 comprises 15 residues. CDR3 in amino acids: CASSFRRSSTDTQYF. For the CDR3, the DNA is TGTGCCAGCAGCTTTCGGCGATCTAGCACAGATACGCAGTATTTT.

This clonotype has a handful of counts. The genes are TRBV5-1 and TRBJ2-5; 12 positions agree with TRBD2. This CDR3 contains 16 residues. J lost 2 bases, V lost 4 bases, and 6 bases had no gene match. The germline CDR1 and CDR2 sequences are SGHRS and YFSETQ. The CDR3 spells CASSHFLAGGQETQYF. The CDR3 region has the DNA TGCGCCAGCAGCCATTTCCTAGCGGGAGGGCAAGAGACCCAGTACTTC.

This clonotype was counted at least ten times. The chain recombines TRBV10-2 with TRBJ1-1; weak D call: TRBD1 (5 bases). CDR3 size: 14 residues. Germline CDR1 and CDR2: WSHSY and SAAADI. Trimming left V 6 bases short and J 4 bases short, with 15 bases between. This CDR3 is CASRDEGLSTEAFF. The CDR3 DNA reads TGCGCCAGCAGGGACGAGGGGTTGAGCACTGAAGCTTTCTTT.

The J gene is TRBJ1-2, the V gene TRBV18; no firm D call. This CDR3 is 15 amino acids long. Germline V gene data show CDR1 as KGHSH and CDR2 as LQKENI. V dropped 0 bases and J dropped 4 bases, with 12 bases sitting between them. The chain's CDR3 is CASSPPERTLYGYTF. CDR3 nucleotides: TGTGCCAGCTCACCACCCGAGAGAACCCTCTATGGCTACACCTTC. The full variable domain, rest sourced from reference TRBV18 and TRBJ1-2, is NAGVMQNPRHLVRRRGQEARLRCSPMKGHSHVYWYRQLPEEGLKFMVYLQKENIIDESGMPKERFSAEFPKEGPSILRIQQVVRGDSAAYFCASSPPERTLYGYTFGSGTRLTVV.

The V and J genes are TRBV18 and TRBJ2-1; 9 bases align to TRBD1. J was trimmed by 6 bases and V by 3 bases; bases with no gene match: 9. The CDR3 has 16 amino acids. In germline, CDR1 is KGHSH, CDR2 LQKENI. CDR3 DNA sequence: TGTGCCAGCTCACCGCCGGGACAGGGAGGGACCAATGAGCAGTTCTTC. It yields the protein CASSPPGQGGTNEQFF.

The chain has TRBV29-1 and TRBJ1-2; perhaps TRBD1 as D (5 bases). Trimming left V 3 bases short and J 8 bases short, with 7 bases between. CDR3 size: 10 residues. Germline V gene lookup returns CDR1 SQVTM and CDR2 ANQGSEA. CDR3 protein: CSVERGGYTF. In DNA form, the CDR3 reads TGCAGCGTTGAGCGGGGGGGCTACACCTTC.

The V call is TRBV25-1, the J call TRBJ2-2; TRBD1 is a possible D gene (6 bases). Germline V gives CDR1 MGHDK, CDR2 SYGVNS. The V end was cut by 4 bases, the J end by 0 bases, with 9 bases between. The CDR3 contains 15 residues. This CDR3 is CASSADRSNTGELFF. The CDR3 region has the DNA TGTGCCAGCAGTGCGGACAGATCGAACACCGGGGAGCTGTTTTTT.

The chain links TRBV12-3 or TRBV12-4 to TRBJ1-2, with D hard to call. The V and J ends lost 2 bases and 4 bases respectively, with 11 bases between them. This CDR3 comprises 14 residues. The CDR3 sequence is CASSLNARLYGYTF. CDR3 in DNA: TGTGCCAGCAGTTTAAATGCCAGACTCTATGGCTACACCTTC.